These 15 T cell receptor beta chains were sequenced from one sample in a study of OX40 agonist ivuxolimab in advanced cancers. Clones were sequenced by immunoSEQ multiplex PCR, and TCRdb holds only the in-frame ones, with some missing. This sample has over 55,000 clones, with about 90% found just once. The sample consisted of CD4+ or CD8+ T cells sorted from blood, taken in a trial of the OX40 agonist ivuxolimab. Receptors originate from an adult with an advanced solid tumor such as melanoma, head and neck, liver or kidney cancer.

The CDR3 DNA reads as TGTGCCAGCAGCCTCCGAACCAATGAAAAACTGTTTTTT. Residues: CASSLRTNEKLFF. V usage is TRBV6-6 and J usage is TRBJ1-4; D unclear. The V and J ends lost 6 bases and 5 bases respectively, with 10 bases between them. Germline CDR1 reads MNHNY; CDR2 reads SVGAGI (reference sequence). The CDR3 runs to 13 residues.

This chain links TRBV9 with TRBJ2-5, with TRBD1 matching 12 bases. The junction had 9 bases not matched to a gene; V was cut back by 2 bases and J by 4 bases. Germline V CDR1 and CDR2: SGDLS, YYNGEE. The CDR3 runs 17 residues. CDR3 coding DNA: TGTGCCAGCAGCGTCTTTTCCGGGACAGGGGGCCGAGAGACCCAGTACTTC. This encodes CASSVFSGTGGRETQYF. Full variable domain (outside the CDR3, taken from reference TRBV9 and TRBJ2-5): DSGVTQTPKHLITATGQRVTLRCSPRSGDLSVYWYQQSLDQGLQFLIQYYNGEERAKGNILERFSAQQFPDLHSELNLSSLELGDSALYFCASSVFSGTGGRETQYFGPGTRLLVL.

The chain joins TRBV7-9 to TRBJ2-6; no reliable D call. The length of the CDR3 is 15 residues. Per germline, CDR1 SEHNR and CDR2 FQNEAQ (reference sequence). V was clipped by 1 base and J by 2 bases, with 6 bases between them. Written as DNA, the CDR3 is TGTGCCAGCAGCTTAGGGGCCGCTGGGGCCAACGTCCTGACTTTC. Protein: CASSLGAAGANVLTF.

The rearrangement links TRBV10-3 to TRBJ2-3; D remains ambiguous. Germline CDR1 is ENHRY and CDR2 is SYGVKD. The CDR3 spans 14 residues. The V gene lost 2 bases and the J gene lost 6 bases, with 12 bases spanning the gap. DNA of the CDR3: TGTGCCATCAGTGAGCGGCCCGGCGGTGATACGCAGTATTTT. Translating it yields CAISERPGGDTQYF.

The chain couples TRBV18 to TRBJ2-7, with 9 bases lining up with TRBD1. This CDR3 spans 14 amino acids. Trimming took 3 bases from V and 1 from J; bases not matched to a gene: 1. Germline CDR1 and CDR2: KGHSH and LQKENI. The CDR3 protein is CASSPTGGSYEQYF. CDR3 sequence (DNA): TGTGCCAGCTCACCGACAGGGGGTTCCTACGAGCAGTACTTC.

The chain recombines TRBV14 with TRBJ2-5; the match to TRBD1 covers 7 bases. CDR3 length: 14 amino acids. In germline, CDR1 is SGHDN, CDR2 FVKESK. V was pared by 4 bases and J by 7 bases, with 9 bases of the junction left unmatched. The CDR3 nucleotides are TGTGCCAGCAGCCGTCGGGGCCCAGGGGGGACCCAGTACTTC. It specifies CASSRRGPGGTQYF. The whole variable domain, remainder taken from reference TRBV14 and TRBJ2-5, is EAGVTQFPSHSVIEKGQTVTLRCDPISGHDNLYWYRRVMGKEIKFLLHFVKESKQDESGMPNNRFLAERTGGTYSTLKVQPAELEDSGVYFCASSRRGPGGTQYFGPGTRLLVL.

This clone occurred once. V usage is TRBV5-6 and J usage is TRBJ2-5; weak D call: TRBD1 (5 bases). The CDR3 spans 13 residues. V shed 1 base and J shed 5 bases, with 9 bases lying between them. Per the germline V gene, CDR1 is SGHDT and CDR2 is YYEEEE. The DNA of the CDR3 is TGTGCCAGCAGCTTGAACAGGCGCGAGACCCAGTACTTC. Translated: CASSLNRRETQYF.

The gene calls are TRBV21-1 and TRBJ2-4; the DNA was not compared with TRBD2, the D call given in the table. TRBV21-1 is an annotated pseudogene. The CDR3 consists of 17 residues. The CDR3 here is CASSKGAHLGRVNIQYF. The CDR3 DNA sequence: TGTGCCAGCAGCAAGGGTGCCCACCTAGGTCGTGTCAACATTCAGTACTTC.

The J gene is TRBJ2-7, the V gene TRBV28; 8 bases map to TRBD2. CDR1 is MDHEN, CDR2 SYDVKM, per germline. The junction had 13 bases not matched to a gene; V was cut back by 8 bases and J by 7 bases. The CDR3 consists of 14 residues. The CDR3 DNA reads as TGTGCCAGCCGAGCGCCCAGGACGGGAGGGGAGCAGTACTTC. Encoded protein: CASRAPRTGGEQYF.

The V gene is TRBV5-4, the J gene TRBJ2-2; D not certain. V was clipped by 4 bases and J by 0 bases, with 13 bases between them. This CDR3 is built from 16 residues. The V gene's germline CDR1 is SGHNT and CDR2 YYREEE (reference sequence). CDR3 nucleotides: TGTGCCAGCAGCCCCTTTGAGCGCTCGAACACCGGGGAGCTGTTTTTT. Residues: CASSPFERSNTGELFF.

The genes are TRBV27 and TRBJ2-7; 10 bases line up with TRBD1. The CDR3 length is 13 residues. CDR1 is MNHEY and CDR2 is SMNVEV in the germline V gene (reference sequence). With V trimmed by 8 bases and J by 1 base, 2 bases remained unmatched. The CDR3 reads CASRDRGSYEQYF. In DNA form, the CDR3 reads TGTGCCAGCCGGGACAGGGGATCCTACGAGCAGTACTTC.

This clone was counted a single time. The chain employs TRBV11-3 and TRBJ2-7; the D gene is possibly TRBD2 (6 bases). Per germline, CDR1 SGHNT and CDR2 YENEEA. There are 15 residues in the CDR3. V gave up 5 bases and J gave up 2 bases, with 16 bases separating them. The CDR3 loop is CASSLPRGNAYEQYF. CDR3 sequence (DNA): TGTGCCAGCAGCCTCCCGCGGGGCAACGCCTACGAGCAGTACTTC.

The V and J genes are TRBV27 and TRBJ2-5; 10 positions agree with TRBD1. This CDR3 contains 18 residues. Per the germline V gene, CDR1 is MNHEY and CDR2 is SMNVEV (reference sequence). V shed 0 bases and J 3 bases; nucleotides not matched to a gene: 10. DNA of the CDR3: TGTGCCAGCAGTTTATCTAGGACAGGGGGTCCACCTGAAGAGACCCAGTACTTC. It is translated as CASSLSRTGGPPEETQYF.

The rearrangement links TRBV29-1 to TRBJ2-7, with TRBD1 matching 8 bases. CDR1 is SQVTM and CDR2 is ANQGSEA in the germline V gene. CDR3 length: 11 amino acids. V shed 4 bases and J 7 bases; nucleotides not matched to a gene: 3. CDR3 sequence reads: CSVGTGREQYF. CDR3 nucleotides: TGCAGCGTTGGGACAGGGAGGGAGCAGTACTTC.

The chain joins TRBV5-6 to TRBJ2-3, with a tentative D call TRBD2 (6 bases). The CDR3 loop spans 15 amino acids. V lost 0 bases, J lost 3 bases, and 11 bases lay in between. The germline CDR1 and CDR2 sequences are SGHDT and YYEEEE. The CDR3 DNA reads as TGTGCCAGCAGCTTGGGACTAGGAGGGACAGATACGCAGTATTTT. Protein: CASSLGLGGTDTQYF.